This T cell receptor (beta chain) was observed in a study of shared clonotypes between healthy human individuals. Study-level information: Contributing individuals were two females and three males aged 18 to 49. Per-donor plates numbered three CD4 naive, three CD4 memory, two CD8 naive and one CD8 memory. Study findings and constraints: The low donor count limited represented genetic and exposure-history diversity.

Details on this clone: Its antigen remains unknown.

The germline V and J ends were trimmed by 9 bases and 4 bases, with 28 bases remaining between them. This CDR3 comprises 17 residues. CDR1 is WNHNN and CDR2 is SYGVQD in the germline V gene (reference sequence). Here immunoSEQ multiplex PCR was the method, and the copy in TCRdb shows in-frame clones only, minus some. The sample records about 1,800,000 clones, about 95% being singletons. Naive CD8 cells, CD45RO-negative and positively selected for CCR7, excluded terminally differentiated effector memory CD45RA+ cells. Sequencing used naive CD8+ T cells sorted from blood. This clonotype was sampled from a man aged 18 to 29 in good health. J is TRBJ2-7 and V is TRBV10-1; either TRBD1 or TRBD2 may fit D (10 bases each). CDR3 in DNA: TGCGCCAGGACAGGGGGCGCTTATAGCGGGGGGTTTTACGAGCAGTACTTC. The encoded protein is CARTGGAYSGGFYEQYF.